This TCR beta chain derives from a study of OX40 agonist ivuxolimab in advanced cancers. Study at large: Dose-escalation patients were diagnosed with hepatocellular carcinoma, melanoma, renal cell cancer or head and neck cancer. With a range of about 20 to 79, age averaged approximately 54 years, and approximately 83% were male. Partial responses were achieved by three patients, one with hepatocellular carcinoma and two with cutaneous melanoma.

Looked up from germline, CDR1 is SGHAT and CDR2 is FQNNGV. With V trimmed by 5 bases and J by 0 bases, 13 bases remained unmatched. The length of the CDR3 is 18 residues. The study, taken as a whole, reports: Clonal expansion by week 6 occurred in CD4+ and CD8+ blood T cells (at 0.1 to 3.0 mg/kg).

Repertoires were generated with immunoSEQ multiplex PCR, while TCRdb's copy carries only in-frame clones and drops some. This sample yields almost 80,000 clones, of which approximately 80% are seen a single time; over 0.4% belongs to the top ten. Regarding this clone: Its cognate antigen is unknown.

This rearrangement joins TRBV11-2 to TRBJ1-3; 7 bases agree with TRBD1. This receptor was identified in an adult with an advanced solid tumor such as melanoma, head and neck, liver or kidney cancer. The specimen comprised CD4+ or CD8+ T cells sorted from blood, sampled in a trial of the OX40 agonist ivuxolimab. CDR3 nucleotides: TGTGCCAGCAGCCAAATACTTGCACAGGGGTCCTCTGGAAACACCATATATTTT. This encodes CASSQILAQGSSGNTIYF.